The TCR beta chain under discussion was sequenced for a study of beta chain features in type 1 diabetes. In germline, CDR1 is SGHDT, CDR2 YYEEEE. The V end lost 3 bases, the J end lost 6 bases, and 10 bases lay between the germline ends. The CDR3 spans 13 residues. This clone was detected only a few times. Its antigen is still unknown. Whole-study results and caveats: Whether HLA type influences TCRB rearrangement remained unresolved here. For Type 1 diabetes patients, all four CD4+ subsets carried TCRB CDR3s that were moderately but significantly shorter.

Markers CD45RO/CCR7/CD25/CD127/CD95/CD27 served to sort CD4+ naive, central memory, regulatory and stem cell-like memory cells. The whole isolated RNA underwent reverse transcription, so sequencing captured expressed TCRB transcripts. Using immunoSEQ multiplex PCR, the repertoire was profiled, and TCRdb retains in-frame clones only, with some absent. This table holds 95,000 to 150,000 clones, around 15% found once. This sequence was found in a man younger than 40 with type 1 diabetes. The rearrangement uses TRBV5-6 and TRBJ1-5; D is perhaps TRBD1 (6 bases). Sequencing was carried out using central memory CD4+ T cells from blood. CDR3 DNA: TGTGCCAGCAGCTCAGGGGAGGGTCAGCCCCAGCATTTT. It codes for CASSSGEGQPQHF.